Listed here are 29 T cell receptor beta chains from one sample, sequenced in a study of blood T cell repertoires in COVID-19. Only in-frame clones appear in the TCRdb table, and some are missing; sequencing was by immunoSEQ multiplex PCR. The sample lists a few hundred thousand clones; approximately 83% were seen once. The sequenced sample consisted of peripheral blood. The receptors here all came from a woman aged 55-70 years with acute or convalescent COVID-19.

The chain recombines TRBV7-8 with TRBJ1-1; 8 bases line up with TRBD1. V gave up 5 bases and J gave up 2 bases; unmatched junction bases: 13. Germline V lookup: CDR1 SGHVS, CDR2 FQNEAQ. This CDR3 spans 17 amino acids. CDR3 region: CASSLPDREIKNTEAFF. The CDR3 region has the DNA TGTGCCAGCAGCCTGCCGGACAGGGAGATAAAAAACACTGAAGCTTTCTTT.

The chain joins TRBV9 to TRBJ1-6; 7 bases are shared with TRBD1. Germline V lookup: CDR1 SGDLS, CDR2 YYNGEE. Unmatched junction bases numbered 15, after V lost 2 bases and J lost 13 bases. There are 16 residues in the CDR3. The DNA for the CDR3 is TGTGCCAGCAGCGTGAAAGGGGGCCAAGGGGGTTCGCCCCTCCACTTT. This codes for CASSVKGGQGGSPLHF.

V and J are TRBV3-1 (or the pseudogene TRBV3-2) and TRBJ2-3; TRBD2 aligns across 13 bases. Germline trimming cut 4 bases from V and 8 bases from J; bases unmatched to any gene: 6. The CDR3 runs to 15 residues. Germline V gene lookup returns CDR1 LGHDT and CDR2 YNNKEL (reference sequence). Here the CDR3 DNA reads TGTGCCAGCAGCCGACCAGGACTAGCGGGGGTTACGCAGTATTTT. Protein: CASSRPGLAGVTQYF.

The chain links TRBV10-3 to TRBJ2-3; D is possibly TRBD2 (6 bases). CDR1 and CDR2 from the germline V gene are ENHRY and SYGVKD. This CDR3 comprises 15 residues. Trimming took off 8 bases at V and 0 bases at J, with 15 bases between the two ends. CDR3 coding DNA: TGTGCCATCGGGACTGTTGATTCTAGCACAGATACGCAGTATTTT. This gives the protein CAIGTVDSSTDTQYF.

The CDR3 DNA sequence: TGTGCCAGCAGTGTCGGGACAGCCAACACTGAAGCTTTCTTT. As protein: CASSVGTANTEAFF. The chain carries TRBV2 and TRBJ1-1; the match to TRBD1 covers 7 bases. Germline lookup yields CDR1 SNHLY and CDR2 FYNNEI. The CDR3 has 14 residues. V gave up 4 bases and J gave up 2 bases; unmatched junction bases: 4.

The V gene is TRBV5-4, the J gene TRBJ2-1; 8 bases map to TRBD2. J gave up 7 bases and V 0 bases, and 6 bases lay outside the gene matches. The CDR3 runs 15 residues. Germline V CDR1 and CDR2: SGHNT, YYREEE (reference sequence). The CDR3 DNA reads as TGTGCCAGCAGCTTGGGTCCTAGCGGGTTAAATGAGCAGTTCTTC. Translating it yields CASSLGPSGLNEQFF.

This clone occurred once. CDR3 DNA: TGTGCCTGGGGGGACAGGGGGGCCGAGCAGTACTTC. It specifies CAWGDRGAEQYF. The V and J genes are TRBV30 and TRBJ2-7; TRBD1 matches at 11 bases. The CDR3 has 12 residues. V was pared by 5 bases and J by 6 bases, with 3 bases of the junction left unmatched. CDR1 and CDR2 (germline): GTSNPN, SVGIG (reference sequence).

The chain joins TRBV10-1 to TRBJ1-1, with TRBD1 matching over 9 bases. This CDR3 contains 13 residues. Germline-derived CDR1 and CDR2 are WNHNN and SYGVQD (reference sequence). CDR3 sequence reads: CAQGALVNTEAFF. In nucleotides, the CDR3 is TGCGCACAGGGGGCCCTGGTGAACACTGAAGCTTTCTTT.

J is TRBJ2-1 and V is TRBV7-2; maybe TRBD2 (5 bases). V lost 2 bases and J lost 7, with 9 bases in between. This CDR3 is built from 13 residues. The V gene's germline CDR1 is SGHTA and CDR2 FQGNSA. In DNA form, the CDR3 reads TGTGCCAGCAGCTTACGAGGGTTAAATGAGCAGTTCTTC. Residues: CASSLRGLNEQFF.

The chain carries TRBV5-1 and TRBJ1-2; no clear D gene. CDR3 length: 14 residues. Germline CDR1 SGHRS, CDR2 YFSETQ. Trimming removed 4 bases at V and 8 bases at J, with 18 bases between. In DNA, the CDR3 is TGCGCCAGCAGCCGTAACCCCCCTTCGGGAGGCTACACCTTC. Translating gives CASSRNPPSGGYTF.

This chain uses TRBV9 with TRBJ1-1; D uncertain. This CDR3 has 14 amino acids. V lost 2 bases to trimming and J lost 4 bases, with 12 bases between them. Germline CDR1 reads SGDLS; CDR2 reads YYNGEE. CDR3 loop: CASSVNEVGTEAFF. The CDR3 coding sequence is TGTGCCAGCAGCGTCAATGAGGTGGGCACTGAAGCTTTCTTT. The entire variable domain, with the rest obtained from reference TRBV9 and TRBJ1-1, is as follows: DSGVTQTPKHLITATGQRVTLRCSPRSGDLSVYWYQQSLDQGLQFLIQYYNGEERAKGNILERFSAQQFPDLHSELNLSSLELGDSALYFCASSVNEVGTEAFFGQGTRLTVV.

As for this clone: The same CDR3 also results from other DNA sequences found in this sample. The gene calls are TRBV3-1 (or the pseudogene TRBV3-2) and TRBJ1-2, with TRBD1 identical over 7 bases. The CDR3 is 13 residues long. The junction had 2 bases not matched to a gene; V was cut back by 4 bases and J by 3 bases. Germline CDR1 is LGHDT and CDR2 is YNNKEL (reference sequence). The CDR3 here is CASSPTGDYGYTF. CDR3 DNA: TGTGCCAGCAGCCCCACAGGGGACTATGGCTACACCTTC.

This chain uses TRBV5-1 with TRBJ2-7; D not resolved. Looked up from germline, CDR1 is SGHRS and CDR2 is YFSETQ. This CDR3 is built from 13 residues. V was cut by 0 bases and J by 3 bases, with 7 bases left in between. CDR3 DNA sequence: TGCGCCAGCAGCTTGGGGCAGCGCTACGAGCAGTACTTC. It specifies CASSLGQRYEQYF.

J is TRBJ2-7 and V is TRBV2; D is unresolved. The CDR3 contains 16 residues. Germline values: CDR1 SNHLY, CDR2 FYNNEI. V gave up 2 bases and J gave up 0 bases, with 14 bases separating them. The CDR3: CASSEHPSLSSYEQYF. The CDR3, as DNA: TGTGCCAGCAGTGAACATCCGAGCTTAAGCTCCTACGAGCAGTACTTC. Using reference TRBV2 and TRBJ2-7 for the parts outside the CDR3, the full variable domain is EPEVTQTPSHQVTQMGQEVILRCVPISNHLYFYWYRQILGQKVEFLVSFYNNEISEKSEIFDDQFSVERPDGSNFTLKIRSTKLEDSAMYFCASSEHPSLSSYEQYFGPGTRLTVT.

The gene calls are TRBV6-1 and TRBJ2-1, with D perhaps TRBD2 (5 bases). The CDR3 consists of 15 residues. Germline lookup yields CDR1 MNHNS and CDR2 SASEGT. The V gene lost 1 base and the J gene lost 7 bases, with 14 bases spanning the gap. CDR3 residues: CASSEDPGPGNEQFF. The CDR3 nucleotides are TGTGCCAGCAGTGAAGATCCGGGCCCGGGAAATGAGCAGTTCTTC.

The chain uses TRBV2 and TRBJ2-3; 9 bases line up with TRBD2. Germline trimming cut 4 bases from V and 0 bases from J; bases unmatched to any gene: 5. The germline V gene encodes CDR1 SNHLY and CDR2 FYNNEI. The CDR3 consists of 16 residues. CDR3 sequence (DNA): TGTGCCAGCAGTGGAGAGCGGGGGGAGAGCACAGATACGCAGTATTTT. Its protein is CASSGERGESTDTQYF.

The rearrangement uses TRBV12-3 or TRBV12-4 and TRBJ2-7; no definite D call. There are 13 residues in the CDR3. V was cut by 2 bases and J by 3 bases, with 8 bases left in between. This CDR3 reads CASSLMTVYEQYF. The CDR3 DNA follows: TGTGCCAGCAGTTTAATGACTGTCTACGAGCAGTACTTC.

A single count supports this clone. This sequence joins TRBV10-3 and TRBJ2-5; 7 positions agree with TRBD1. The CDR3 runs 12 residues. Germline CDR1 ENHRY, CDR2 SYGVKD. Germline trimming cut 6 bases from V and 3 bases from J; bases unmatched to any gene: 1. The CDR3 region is CAIRGTEETQYF. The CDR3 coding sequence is TGTGCCATCAGGGGGACAGAAGAGACCCAGTACTTC.

CDR3 bases: TGTGCCAGCAGCCATACAGGGGGGCATTCACCCCTCCACTTT. Its translation: CASSHTGGHSPLHF. The V gene is TRBV3-1 (or the pseudogene TRBV3-2), the J gene TRBJ1-6; 8 bases match TRBD1. Germline V gene sequence: CDR1 LGHDT, CDR2 YNNKEL (reference sequence). The CDR3 spans 14 residues. J was trimmed by 8 bases and V by 3 bases; bases with no gene match: 3.

Here the CDR3 reads CASSHPGSPLHF. The CDR3 nucleotides are TGTGCCAGCAGCCACCCGGGGTCTCCCCTCCACTTT. The chain employs TRBV11-1 and TRBJ1-6, with D unclear. This CDR3 comprises 12 residues. Looked up from germline, CDR1 is SGHAT and CDR2 is FQDESV (reference sequence). Trimming shortened V by 5 bases and J by 13 bases, and 12 bases separated the two germline ends. The full variable domain, its missing parts supplied by reference TRBV11-1 and TRBJ1-6, is EAEVAQSPRYKITEKSQAVAFWCDPISGHATLYWYRQILGQGPELLVQFQDESVVDDSQLPKDRFSAERLKGVDSTLKIQPAELGDSAMYLCASSHPGSPLHFGNGTRLTVT.

For the CDR3, the DNA is TGTGCCAGCTCTTTTTCGGGGGTGACAGATACGCAGTATTTT. Translation: CASSFSGVTDTQYF. V gene TRBV18 combines with J gene TRBJ2-3; possible D gene TRBD2, 6 bases. Trimming removed 6 bases from V and 3 bases from J, with 13 bases in between. Per the germline V gene, CDR1 is KGHSH and CDR2 is LQKENI. The CDR3 is 14 amino acids.

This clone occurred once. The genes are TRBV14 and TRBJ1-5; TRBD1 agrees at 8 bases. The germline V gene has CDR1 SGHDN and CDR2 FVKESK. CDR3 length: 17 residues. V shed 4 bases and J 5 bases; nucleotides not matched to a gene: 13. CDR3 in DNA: TGTGCCAGCAGCCCTTCCTCGGGACAGGCTCAGTATCAGCCCCAGCATTTT. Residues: CASSPSSGQAQYQPQHF. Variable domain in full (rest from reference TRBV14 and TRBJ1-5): EAGVTQFPSHSVIEKGQTVTLRCDPISGHDNLYWYRRVMGKEIKFLLHFVKESKQDESGMPNNRFLAERTGGTYSTLKVQPAELEDSGVYFCASSPSSGQAQYQPQHFGDGTRLSIL.

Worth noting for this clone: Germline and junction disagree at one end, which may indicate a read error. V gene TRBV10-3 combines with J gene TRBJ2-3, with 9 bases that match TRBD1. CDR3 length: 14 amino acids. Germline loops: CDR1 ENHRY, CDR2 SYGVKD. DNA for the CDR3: TGTGTCATCCGGGACAGGGACACGACAGATACGCAGTATTTT. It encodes CVIRDRDTTDTQYF.

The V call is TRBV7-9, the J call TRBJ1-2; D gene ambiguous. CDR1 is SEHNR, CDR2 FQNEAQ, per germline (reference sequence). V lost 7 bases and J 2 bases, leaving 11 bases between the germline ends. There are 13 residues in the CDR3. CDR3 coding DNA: TGTGCCAGCACGGTTCGAGAGAACTATGGCTACACCTTC. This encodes CASTVRENYGYTF.

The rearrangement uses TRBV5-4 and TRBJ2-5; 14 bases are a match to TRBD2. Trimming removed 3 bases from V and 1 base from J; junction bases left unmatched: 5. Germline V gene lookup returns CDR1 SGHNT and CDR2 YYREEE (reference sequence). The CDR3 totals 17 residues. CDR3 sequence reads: CASSWDGTSGGQETQYF. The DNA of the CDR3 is TGTGCCAGCAGCTGGGATGGGACTAGCGGGGGCCAAGAGACCCAGTACTTC.

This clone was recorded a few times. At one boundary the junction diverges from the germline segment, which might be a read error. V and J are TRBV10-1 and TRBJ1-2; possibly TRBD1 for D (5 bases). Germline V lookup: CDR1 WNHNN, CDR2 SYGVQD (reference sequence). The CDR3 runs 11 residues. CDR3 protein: CASSECRVLSF. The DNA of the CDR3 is TGCGCCAGCAGTGAGTGCAGGGTCCTGAGCTTC.

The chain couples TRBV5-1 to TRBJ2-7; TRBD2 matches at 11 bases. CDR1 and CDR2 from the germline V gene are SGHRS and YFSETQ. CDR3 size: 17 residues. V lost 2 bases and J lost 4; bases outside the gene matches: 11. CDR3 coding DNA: TGCGCCAGCAGCTTTGGGCCCTCTAGCGGGGGGACGTACGAGCAGTACTTC. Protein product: CASSFGPSSGGTYEQYF.

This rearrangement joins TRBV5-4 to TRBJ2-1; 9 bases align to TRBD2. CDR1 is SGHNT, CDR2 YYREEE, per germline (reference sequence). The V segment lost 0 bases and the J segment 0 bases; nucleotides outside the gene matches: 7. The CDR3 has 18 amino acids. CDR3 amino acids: CASSLGASGVSSYNEQFF. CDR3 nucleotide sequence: TGTGCCAGCAGCTTGGGGGCTAGCGGGGTAAGCTCCTACAATGAGCAGTTCTTC.

The CDR3 DNA is TGTGCCAGCAGCACAACAGGGGCAACTAATGAAAAACTGTTTTTT. It encodes CASSTTGATNEKLFF. The chain recombines TRBV7-9 with TRBJ1-4; TRBD1 matches 7 bases. The germline gives CDR1 SEHNR, CDR2 FQNEAQ (reference sequence). V dropped 5 bases and J dropped 0; count of bases not matched to a gene: 3. The CDR3 is 15 residues long.